A selection of T cell receptor beta chains follows, all from one sample in a study of T-cell reconstitution after alpha-beta-depleted transplantation in children. Using its own MiXCR run on the PCR reads, TCRdb lists one record per CDR3 protein. Here the sample spans hundreds of thousands of distinct CDR3 sequences, roughly a quarter being singletons. The specimen was PBMCs, mostly from graft donor cells, collected 360 days after TCRalphabeta/CD19-depleted stem cell transplant. These receptors were obtained from a female patient under 10 years old who had a stem cell transplant for congenital amegakaryocytic thrombocytopenia, so the T cells may come from the graft donor. Both conserved end residues are part of each CDR3. The D gene is left open where the match is weak. Clone size is stated in some rows and not others, as once, few, many or a class when expanded.

j_gene	d_gene	v_gene	abundance	CDR3aa	CDR3nt
TRBJ2-2	TRBD1	TRBV20-1	once	CSASGTGANTGELFF	TGCAGTGCTTCCGGGACAGGGGCGAACACCGGGGAGCTGTTTTTT
TRBJ1-1	.	TRBV9	once	CASSSQPKRNTEAFF	TGTGCCAGCAGCTCACAACCGAAGAGGAACACTGAAGCTTTCTTT
TRBJ1-1	.	TRBV3-1	.	CASSPALMNTEAFF	TGTGCCAGCAGCCCAGCCCTTATGAACACTGAAGCTTTCTTT
TRBJ2-3	.	TRBV7-2	.	CASSLHRGFFEDTQYF	TGTGCCAGCAGCCTGCATCGGGGGTTCTTCGAAGATACGCAGTATTTT
TRBJ2-7	.	TRBV4-1	.	CASSQFSVSEQYF	TGCGCCAGCAGCCAATTTAGCGTTAGCGAGCAGTACTTC
TRBJ1-1	.	TRBV20-1	.	CSIGPLTNTEAFF	TGCAGTATAGGTCCTCTCACGAACACTGAAGCTTTCTTT
TRBJ2-7	TRBD2	TRBV6-5	few	CASSYPEAGGPYEQYF	TGTGCCAGCAGTTACCCCGAAGCGGGGGGTCCCTACGAGCAGTACTTC
TRBJ1-1	.	TRBV10-3	few	CAISNYGTTNTEAFF	TGTGCCATCTCAAATTACGGGACAACGAACACTGAAGCTTTCTTT
TRBJ1-4	.	TRBV6-5	many	CASTWSPVTNEKLFF	TGTGCCAGCACTTGGAGCCCCGTAACTAATGAAAAACTGTTTTTT
TRBJ2-5	.	TRBV10-2	.	CASSDTGYLETQYF	TGCGCCAGCAGTGACACAGGGTATCTTGAGACCCAGTACTTC
TRBJ2-7	.	TRBV29-1	few	CSVAVITLPNEQYF	TGCAGCGTTGCGGTTATCACGTTGCCAAACGAGCAGTACTTC
TRBJ1-5	.	TRBV12-3/TRBV12-4	few	CASSLGQGVQPQHF	TGTGCCAGCAGTTTAGGCCAGGGCGTTCAGCCCCAGCATTTT
TRBJ2-1	TRBD2	TRBV12-3/TRBV12-4	many	CASSSLAGGPYNEQFF	TGTGCCAGCAGTTCACTAGCGGGAGGACCCTACAATGAGCAGTTCTTC
TRBJ1-1	.	TRBV28	.	CASTIRFSTEAFF	TGTGCCAGCACGATTAGGTTTTCGACTGAAGCTTTCTTT
TRBJ2-1	.	TRBV5-6	.	CASSLKGHSEQFF	TGTGCCAGCAGCTTGAAGGGACATTCTGAGCAGTTCTTC
TRBJ1-4	TRBD1	TRBV4-1	.	CASSQDRGGKLFF	TGCGCCAGCAGCCAGGACAGGGGGGGAAAACTGTTTTTT
TRBJ2-3	.	TRBV29-1	few	CSAVSGWSTDTQYF	TGCAGCGCGGTTTCTGGGTGGAGCACAGATACGCAGTATTTT
TRBJ1-5	TRBD1	TRBV24-1	.	CATELTGSNQPQHF	TGTGCCACCGAACTGACAGGGTCCAATCAGCCCCAGCATTTT
TRBJ2-3	TRBD2	TRBV6-5	few	CASSSKLAGGATDTQYF	TGTGCCAGCAGTTCAAAGCTAGCGGGGGGGGCCACAGATACGCAGTATTTT
TRBJ2-5	.	TRBV7-9	few	CASSSRVRGETQYF	TGTGCCAGCAGCTCCCGGGTTCGGGGTGAGACCCAGTACTTC
TRBJ2-5	.	TRBV5-1	.	CASSRTGIEETQYF	TGCGCCAGCAGCCGTACAGGGATAGAAGAGACCCAGTACTTC
TRBJ1-2	.	TRBV6-5	.	CASSYGGQKGYTF	TGTGCCAGCAGTTACGGGGGGCAGAAGGGCTACACCTTC
TRBJ2-5	.	TRBV6-1	.	CASSARRGPMTQYF	TGTGCCAGCAGTGCGAGGCGGGGTCCTATGACCCAGTACTTC
TRBJ2-1	TRBD1	TRBV24-1	few	CATSENDRGGDEQFF	TGTGCCACCAGTGAAAATGACAGGGGAGGCGATGAGCAGTTCTTC
TRBJ1-1	.	TRBV7-9	.	CASSSPGLNSWAEAFF	TGTGCCAGCAGCTCTCCGGGACTCAATAGCTGGGCTGAAGCTTTCTTT
TRBJ2-3	.	TRBV12-3/TRBV12-4	.	CATTKWSTDTQYF	TGTGCCACCACGAAGTGGTCCACAGATACGCAGTATTTT
TRBJ2-1	TRBD1	TRBV5-1	.	CASSSGQGLGEQFF	TGCGCCAGCAGCTCTGGACAGGGATTGGGTGAGCAGTTCTTC
TRBJ2-2	.	TRBV5-1	.	CASSWGPNTGELFF	TGCGCCAGCAGCTGGGGCCCGAACACCGGGGAGCTGTTTTTT
TRBJ1-1	.	TRBV7-2	.	CASSLGEVPHAFF	TGTGCCAGCAGCTTAGGGGAGGTGCCTCACGCTTTCTTT
TRBJ1-2	TRBD1	TRBV12-3/TRBV12-4	few	CASRGGDRDNYGYTF	TGTGCCTCCAGAGGGGGGGACAGAGATAACTATGGCTACACCTTC
TRBJ1-4	.	TRBV28	.	CASSLYPGEEKLFF	TGTGCCAGCAGTTTATACCCAGGGGAGGAAAAACTGTTTTTT
TRBJ2-3	.	TRBV2	.	CASSEPTGPDTQYF	TGTGCCAGCAGTGAACCTACAGGGCCAGATACGCAGTATTTT
TRBJ1-2	TRBD1	TRBV6-5	.	CASSYSPGTGSIANYGYTF	TGTGCCAGCAGTTACTCCCCCGGGACAGGGAGTATTGCTAACTATGGCTACACCTTC
TRBJ2-5	.	TRBV4-1	.	CASSQVGLETQYF	TGCGCCAGCAGCCAAGTTGGCCTAGAGACCCAGTACTTC
TRBJ1-4	.	TRBV4-1	.	CASSRLDRQNEKLFF	TGCGCCAGCAGCCGACTAGACAGACAAAATGAAAAACTGTTTTTT
TRBJ2-7	TRBD1	TRBV25-1	few	CASSERRQGAYEQYF	TGTGCCAGCAGTGAACGTCGGCAGGGGGCCTACGAGCAGTACTTC
TRBJ1-2	.	TRBV10-2	few	CASSDPIQGRGHGYTF	TGCGCCAGCAGTGACCCCATCCAGGGTCGGGGACATGGCTACACCTTC
TRBJ2-3	.	TRBV20-1	.	CSALDTQYF	TGCAGTGCTTTGGATACGCAGTATTTT
TRBJ2-5	.	TRBV20-1	.	CSWTRKETQYF	TGCAGCTGGACCAGAAAAGAGACCCAGTACTTC
TRBJ2-1	.	TRBV4-2	.	CASSDLGGDEQFF	TGTGCCAGCAGCGACCTGGGGGGCGATGAGCAGTTCTTC
TRBJ2-1	TRBD2	TRBV19	once	CASSISGKVGRREQFF	TGTGCCAGTAGTATAAGCGGGAAGGTTGGTCGCAGGGAGCAGTTCTTC
TRBJ2-2	TRBD2	TRBV29-1	many	CSVGTSGTGELFF	TGCAGCGTTGGGACTAGCGGCACCGGGGAGCTGTTTTTT
TRBJ2-5	.	TRBV6-2/TRBV6-3	.	CASSSRFGETQYF	TGTGCCAGCAGTTCGAGATTTGGTGAGACCCAGTACTTC
TRBJ2-7	.	TRBV27	few	CASSLSVEGYEQYF	TGTGCCAGCAGTTTATCAGTCGAGGGCTACGAGCAGTACTTC
TRBJ1-5	TRBD1	TRBV12-3/TRBV12-4	.	CARSTSTGVQVYSNQPQHF	TGTGCCCGCAGTACCTCGACAGGGGTTCAAGTTTATAGCAATCAGCCCCAGCATTTT
TRBJ2-7	TRBD2	TRBV20-1	few	CSARSPSGSVYEQYF	TGCAGTGCTAGATCACCTAGCGGGAGCGTCTACGAGCAGTACTTC